Given below is one T cell receptor beta chain in context. Its specificity is not known. The entry originates in a study of T cells in Graves' hyperthyroidism and ophthalmopathy. Overall study findings and caveats: Most clonotypes expanded in thyroid above 0.001 were likewise present in blood.

From germline, CDR1 is LGHNA and CDR2 YSLEER. The CDR3 has 15 amino acids. The V segment lost 1 base and the J segment 3 bases; nucleotides outside the gene matches: 2. Authors of the study amplified TCR beta CDR3 regions from RNA transcripts. First-round RT-PCR of the TCR CDR3 relied on the HTBI primer set. TCRdb fed the multiplex PCR reads into MiXCR, producing one record per CDR3 protein. The sample has hundreds of thousands of distinct CDR3 sequences; around 13% are singletons. It was considered stable Graves' hyperthyroidism when ophthalmopathy did not progress within 18 months. Clinical symptoms, serum thyroxine, TRAb, thyroid ultrasound and orbital computed tomography informed diagnoses.

Material for sequencing was blood. The chain carries TRBV4-3 and TRBJ1-3; 8 bases align to TRBD1. The clonotype was recovered from a woman younger than 35 with Graves' hyperthyroidism. The CDR3 bases are TGCGCCAGCAGCCAAGGGACAGGGTATGGAAACACCATATATTTT. Translating gives CASSQGTGYGNTIYF.